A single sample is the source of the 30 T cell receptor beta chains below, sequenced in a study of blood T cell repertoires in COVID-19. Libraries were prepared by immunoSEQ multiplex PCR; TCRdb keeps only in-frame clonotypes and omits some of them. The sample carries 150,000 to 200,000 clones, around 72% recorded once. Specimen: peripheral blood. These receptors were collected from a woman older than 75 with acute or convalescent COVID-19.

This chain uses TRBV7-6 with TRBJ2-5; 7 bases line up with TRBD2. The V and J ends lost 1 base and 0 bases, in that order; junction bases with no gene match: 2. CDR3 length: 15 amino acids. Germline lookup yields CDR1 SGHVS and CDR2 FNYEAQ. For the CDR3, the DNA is TGTGCCAGCAGCTTAGGGGGGACTAACCAAGAGACCCAGTACTTC. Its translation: CASSLGGTNQETQYF.

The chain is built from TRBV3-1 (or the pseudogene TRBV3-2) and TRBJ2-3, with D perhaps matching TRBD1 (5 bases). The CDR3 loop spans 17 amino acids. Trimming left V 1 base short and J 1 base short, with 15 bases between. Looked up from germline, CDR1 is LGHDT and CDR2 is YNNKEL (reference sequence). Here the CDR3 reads CASSQAGLGLGTDTQYF. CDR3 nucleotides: TGTGCCAGCAGCCAAGCTGGGTTGGGGCTAGGCACAGATACGCAGTATTTT.

The CDR3 loop reads CASSSGASGKNIQYF. As DNA, the CDR3 is TGTGCCAGCTCCTCTGGGGCTAGCGGCAAAAACATTCAGTACTTC. This chain links TRBV18 with TRBJ2-4; 7 positions agree with TRBD2. This CDR3 is 15 amino acids long. The V gene's germline CDR1 is KGHSH and CDR2 LQKENI. With 6 bases clipped from V and 3 bases from J, the junction kept 8 bases outside the gene matches.

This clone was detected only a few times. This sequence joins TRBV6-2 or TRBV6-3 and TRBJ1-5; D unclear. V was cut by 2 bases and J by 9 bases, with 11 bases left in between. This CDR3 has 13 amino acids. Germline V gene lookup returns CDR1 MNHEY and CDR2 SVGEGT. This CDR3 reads CASSYGPEGPQHF. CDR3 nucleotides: TGTGCCAGCAGTTACGGGCCGGAAGGGCCCCAGCATTTT.

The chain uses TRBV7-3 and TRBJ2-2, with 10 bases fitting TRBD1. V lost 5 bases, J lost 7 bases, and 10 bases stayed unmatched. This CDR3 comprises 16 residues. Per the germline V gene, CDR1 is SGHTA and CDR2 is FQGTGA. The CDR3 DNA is TGTGCCAGCAGCCCAACGACAGGGGGCGCGTTCGGGGAGCTGTTTTTT. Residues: CASSPTTGGAFGELFF.

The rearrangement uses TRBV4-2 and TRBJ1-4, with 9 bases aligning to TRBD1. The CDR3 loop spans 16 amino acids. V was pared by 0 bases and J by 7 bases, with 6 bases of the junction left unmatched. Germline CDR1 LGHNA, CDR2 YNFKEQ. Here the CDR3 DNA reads TGTGCCAGCAGCCAAGAAGTATCGGACAGGGGTGAAAAACTGTTTTTT. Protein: CASSQEVSDRGEKLFF.

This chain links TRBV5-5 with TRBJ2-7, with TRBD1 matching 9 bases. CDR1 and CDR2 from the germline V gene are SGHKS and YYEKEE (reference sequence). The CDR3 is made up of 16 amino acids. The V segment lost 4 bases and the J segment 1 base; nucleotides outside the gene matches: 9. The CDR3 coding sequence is TGTGCCAGCAGCCTGCCCCCGGGACAGGGTTCCTACGAGCAGTACTTC. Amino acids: CASSLPPGQGSYEQYF. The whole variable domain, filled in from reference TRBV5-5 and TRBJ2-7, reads DAGVTQSPTHLIKTRGQQVTLRCSPISGHKSVSWYQQVLGQGPQFIFQYYEKEERGRGNFPDRFSARQFPNYSSELNVNALLLGDSALYLCASSLPPGQGSYEQYFGPGTRLTVT.

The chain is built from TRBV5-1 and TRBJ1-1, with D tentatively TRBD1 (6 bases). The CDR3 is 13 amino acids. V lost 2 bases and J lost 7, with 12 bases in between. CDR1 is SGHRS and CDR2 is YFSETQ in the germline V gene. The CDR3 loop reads CASSFGTPNEAFF. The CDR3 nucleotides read TGCGCCAGCAGCTTCGGGACACCGAATGAAGCTTTCTTT.

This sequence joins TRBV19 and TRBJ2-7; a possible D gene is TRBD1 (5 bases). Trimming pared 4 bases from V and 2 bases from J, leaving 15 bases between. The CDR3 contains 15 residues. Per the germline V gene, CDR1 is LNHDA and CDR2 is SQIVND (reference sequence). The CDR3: CASSRTHVQPYEQYF. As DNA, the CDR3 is TGTGCCAGTAGTAGGACACACGTGCAACCCTACGAGCAGTACTTC.

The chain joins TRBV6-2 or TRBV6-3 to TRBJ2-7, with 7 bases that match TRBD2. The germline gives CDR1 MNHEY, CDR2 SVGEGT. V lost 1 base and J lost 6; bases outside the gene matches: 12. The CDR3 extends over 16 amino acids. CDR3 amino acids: CASSYYRGGRVREQYF. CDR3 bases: TGTGCCAGCAGTTACTACCGCGGGGGAAGAGTTCGCGAGCAGTACTTC.

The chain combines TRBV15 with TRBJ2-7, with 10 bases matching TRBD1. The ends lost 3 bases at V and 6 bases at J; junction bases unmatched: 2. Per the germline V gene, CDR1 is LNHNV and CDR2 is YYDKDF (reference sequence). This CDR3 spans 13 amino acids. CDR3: CATSRGQGLEQYF. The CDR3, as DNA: TGTGCCACCAGCAGGGGACAGGGGCTCGAGCAGTACTTC.

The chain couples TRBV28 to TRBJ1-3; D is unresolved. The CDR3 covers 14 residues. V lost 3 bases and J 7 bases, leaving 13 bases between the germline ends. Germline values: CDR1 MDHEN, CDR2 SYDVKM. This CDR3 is CASSLPVEWNTIYF. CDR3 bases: TGTGCCAGCAGTTTGCCAGTCGAATGGAACACCATATATTTT.

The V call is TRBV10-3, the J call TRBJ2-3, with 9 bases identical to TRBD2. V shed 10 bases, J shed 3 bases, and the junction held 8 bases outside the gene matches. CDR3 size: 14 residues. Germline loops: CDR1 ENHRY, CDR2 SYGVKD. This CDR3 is CATQGLADTDTQYF. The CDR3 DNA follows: TGTGCCACCCAGGGACTAGCCGATACAGATACGCAGTATTTT.

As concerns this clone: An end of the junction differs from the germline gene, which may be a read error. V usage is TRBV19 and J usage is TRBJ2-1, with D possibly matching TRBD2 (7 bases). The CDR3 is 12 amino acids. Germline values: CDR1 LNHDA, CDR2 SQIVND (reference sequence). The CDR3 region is CASSTEQGRALF. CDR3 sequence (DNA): TGTGCCAGTAGTACGGAGCAGGGGAGGGCACTCTTC.

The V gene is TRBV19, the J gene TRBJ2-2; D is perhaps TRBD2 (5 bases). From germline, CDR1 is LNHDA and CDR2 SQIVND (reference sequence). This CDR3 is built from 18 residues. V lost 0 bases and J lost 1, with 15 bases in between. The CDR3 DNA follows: TGTGCCAGTAGTATAGATCATTTCGGTAGCGTGAACACCGGGGAGCTGTTTTTT. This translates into CASSIDHFGSVNTGELFF.

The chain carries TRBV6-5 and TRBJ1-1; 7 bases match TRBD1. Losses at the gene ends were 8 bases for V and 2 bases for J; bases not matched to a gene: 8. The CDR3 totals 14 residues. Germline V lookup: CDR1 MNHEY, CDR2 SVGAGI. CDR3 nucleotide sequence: TGTGCCAGCGCGAAGACAGGGATTAACACTGAAGCTTTCTTT. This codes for CASAKTGINTEAFF.

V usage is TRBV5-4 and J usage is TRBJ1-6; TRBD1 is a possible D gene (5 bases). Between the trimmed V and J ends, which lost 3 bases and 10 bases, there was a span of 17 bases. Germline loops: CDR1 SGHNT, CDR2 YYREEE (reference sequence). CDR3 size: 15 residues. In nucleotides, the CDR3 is TGTGCCAGCAGCTCGGGGGTGGGGTCGGAATCACCCCTCCACTTT. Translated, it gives CASSSGVGSESPLHF.

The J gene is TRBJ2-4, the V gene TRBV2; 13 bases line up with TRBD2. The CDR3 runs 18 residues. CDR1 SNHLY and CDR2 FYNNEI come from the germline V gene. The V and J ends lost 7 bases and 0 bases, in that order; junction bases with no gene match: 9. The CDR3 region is CASTQLAGGPLAKNIQYF. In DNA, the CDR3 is TGTGCCAGCACCCAACTAGCGGGAGGGCCTCTAGCCAAAAACATTCAGTACTTC.

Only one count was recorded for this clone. CDR3 nucleotide sequence: TGTGCCAGCAGCTTAGTCGTGAGGGGGGAAGCTTTCTTT. It is translated as CASSLVVRGEAFF. The chain couples TRBV7-2 to TRBJ1-1; D may be TRBD1 (6 bases). Deletions cut 1 base from V and 8 bases from J, with 11 bases between. In germline, CDR1 is SGHTA, CDR2 FQGNSA. The CDR3 consists of 13 residues.

This CDR3 reads CASSLGQKTEAFF. CDR3 DNA: TGTGCCAGCAGTTTGGGGCAGAAAACTGAAGCTTTCTTT. This sequence joins TRBV12-3 or TRBV12-4 and TRBJ1-1; perhaps TRBD1 as D (5 bases). V was trimmed by 3 bases and J by 5 bases, leaving 10 bases between them. This CDR3 spans 13 amino acids.

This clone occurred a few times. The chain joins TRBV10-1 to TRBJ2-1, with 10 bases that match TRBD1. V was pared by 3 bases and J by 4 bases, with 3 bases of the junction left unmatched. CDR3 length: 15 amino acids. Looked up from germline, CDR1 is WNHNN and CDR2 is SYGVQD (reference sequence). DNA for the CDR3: TGCGCCAGCAGTGAAGGGACAGGGGCTTACAATGAGCAGTTCTTC. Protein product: CASSEGTGAYNEQFF.

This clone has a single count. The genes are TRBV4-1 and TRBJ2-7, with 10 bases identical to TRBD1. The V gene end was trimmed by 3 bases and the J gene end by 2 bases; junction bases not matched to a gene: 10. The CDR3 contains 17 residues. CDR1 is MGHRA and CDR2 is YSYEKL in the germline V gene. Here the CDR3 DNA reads TGCGCCAGCAGCCAGAACACCGGGACAGGGGATACCTACGAGCAGTACTTC. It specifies CASSQNTGTGDTYEQYF.

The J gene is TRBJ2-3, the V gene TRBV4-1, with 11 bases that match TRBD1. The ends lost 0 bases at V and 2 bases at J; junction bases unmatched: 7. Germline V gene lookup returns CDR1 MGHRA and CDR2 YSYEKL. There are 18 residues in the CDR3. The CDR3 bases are TGCGCCAGCAGCCAAGATCGGACAGGGGGCATAGTCACAGATACGCAGTATTTT. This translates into CASSQDRTGGIVTDTQYF.

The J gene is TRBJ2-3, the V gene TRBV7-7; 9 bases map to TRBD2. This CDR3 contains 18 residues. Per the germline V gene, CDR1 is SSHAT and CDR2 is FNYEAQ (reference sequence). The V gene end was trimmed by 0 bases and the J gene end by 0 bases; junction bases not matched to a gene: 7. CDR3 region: CASSLASGSRPSTDTQYF. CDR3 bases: TGTGCCAGCAGCTTAGCTAGCGGGAGTCGTCCTAGCACAGATACGCAGTATTTT.

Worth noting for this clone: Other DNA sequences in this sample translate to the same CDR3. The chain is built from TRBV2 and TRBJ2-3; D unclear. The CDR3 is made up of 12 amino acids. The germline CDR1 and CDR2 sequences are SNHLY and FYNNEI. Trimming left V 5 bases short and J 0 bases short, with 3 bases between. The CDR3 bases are TGTGCCAGCAGTCTAAGCACAGATACGCAGTATTTT. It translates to CASSLSTDTQYF. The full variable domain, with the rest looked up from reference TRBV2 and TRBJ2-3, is EPEVTQTPSHQVTQMGQEVILRCVPISNHLYFYWYRQILGQKVEFLVSFYNNEISEKSEIFDDQFSVERPDGSNFTLKIRSTKLEDSAMYFCASSLSTDTQYFGPGTRLTVL.

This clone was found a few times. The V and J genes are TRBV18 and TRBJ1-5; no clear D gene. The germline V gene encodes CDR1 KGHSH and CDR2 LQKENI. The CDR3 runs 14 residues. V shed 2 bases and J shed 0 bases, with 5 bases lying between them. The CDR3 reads CASSPVRSNQPQHF. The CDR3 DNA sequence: TGTGCCAGCTCACCAGTGCGTAGCAATCAGCCCCAGCATTTT.

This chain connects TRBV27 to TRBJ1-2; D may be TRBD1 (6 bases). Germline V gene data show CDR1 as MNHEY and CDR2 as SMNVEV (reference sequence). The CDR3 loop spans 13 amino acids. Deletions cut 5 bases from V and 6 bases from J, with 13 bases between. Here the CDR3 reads CASSPQGSHGYTF. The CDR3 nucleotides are TGTGCCAGCAGTCCCCAGGGGTCCCATGGCTACACCTTC.

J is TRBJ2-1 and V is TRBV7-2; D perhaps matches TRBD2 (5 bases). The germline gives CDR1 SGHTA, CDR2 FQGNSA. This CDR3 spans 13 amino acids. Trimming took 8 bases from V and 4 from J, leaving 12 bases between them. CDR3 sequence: CASGKDFYNEQFF. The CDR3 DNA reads TGTGCCAGCGGCAAGGACTTTTACAATGAGCAGTTCTTC.

The CDR3 sequence is CASSAGTGGSIQYF. The DNA for the CDR3 is TGCGCCAGCAGCGCCGGGACAGGGGGCAGCATTCAGTACTTC. The genes are TRBV5-1 and TRBJ2-4, with 12 bases identical to TRBD1. CDR3 size: 14 residues. Germline V lookup: CDR1 SGHRS, CDR2 YFSETQ. The junction had 5 bases not matched to a gene; V was cut back by 4 bases and J by 9 bases.

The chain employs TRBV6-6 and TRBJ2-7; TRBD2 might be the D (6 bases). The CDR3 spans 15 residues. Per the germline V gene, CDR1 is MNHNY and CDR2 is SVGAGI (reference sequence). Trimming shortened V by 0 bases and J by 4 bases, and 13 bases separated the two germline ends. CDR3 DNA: TGTGCCAGCAGTTACTCCCCTAGGGACTCTTACGAGCAGTACTTC. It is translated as CASSYSPRDSYEQYF.